The TCR beta chain under discussion was sequenced for a study of patients and donors after allogeneic stem cell transplantation. With 0 bases removed from V and 2 bases from J, the gap between germline ends came to 13 bases. The CDR3 contains 17 residues. The germline V gene encodes CDR1 LGHNA and CDR2 YNFKEQ. A single record per CDR3 protein comes from TCRdb applying MiXCR to the RT-PCR reads. The data show about a million distinct CDR3 sequences, around 17% seen once. Material: blood, either unsorted or a sorted T cell fraction (not recorded which). This chain uses TRBV4-2 with TRBJ2-2; TRBD1 is a possible D gene (5 bases). This clonotype was obtained from a human donor who was either an allogeneic HSCT recipient or a stem cell or donor lymphocyte infusion donor (not recorded which). It is not recorded whose cells these are; they may come from a transplant donor. This CDR3 reads CASSQDWGGANTGELFF. The CDR3 DNA reads as TGTGCCAGCAGCCAAGATTGGGGCGGAGCTAACACCGGGGAGCTGTTTTTT.